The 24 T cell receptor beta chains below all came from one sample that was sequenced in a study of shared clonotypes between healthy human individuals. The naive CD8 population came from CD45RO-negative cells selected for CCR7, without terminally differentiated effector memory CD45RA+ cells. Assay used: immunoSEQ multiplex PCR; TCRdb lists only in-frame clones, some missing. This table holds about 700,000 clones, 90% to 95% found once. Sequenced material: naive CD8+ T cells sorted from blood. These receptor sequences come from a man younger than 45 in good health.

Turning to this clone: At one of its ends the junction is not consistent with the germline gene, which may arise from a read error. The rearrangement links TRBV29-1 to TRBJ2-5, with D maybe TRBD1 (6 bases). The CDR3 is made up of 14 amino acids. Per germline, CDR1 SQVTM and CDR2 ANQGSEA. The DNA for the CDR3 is TGCAGCGTAGAAGCCACAGGGAGACAAGAGACCCAGTACTTC. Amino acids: CSVEATGRQETQYF.

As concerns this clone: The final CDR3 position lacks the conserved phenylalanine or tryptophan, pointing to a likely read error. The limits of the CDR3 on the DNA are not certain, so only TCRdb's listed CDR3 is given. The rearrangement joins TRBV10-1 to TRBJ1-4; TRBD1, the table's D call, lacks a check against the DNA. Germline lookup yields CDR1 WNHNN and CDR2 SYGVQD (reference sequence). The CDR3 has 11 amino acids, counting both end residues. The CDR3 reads CASTMESGTGK.

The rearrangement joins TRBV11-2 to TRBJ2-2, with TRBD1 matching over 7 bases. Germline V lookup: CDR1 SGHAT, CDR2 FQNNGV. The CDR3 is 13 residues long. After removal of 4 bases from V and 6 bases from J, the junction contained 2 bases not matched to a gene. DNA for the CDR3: TGTGCCAGCAGCTCAGACAGGGCCGGGGAGCTGTTTTTT. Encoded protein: CASSSDRAGELFF.

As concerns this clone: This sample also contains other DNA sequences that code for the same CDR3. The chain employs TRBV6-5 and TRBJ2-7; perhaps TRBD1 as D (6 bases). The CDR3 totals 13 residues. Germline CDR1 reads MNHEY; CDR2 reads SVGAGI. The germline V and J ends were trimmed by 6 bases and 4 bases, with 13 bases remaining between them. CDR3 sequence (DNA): TGTGCCAGCAGCTACGTGGGGGCTTACGAGCAGTACTTC. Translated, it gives CASSYVGAYEQYF.

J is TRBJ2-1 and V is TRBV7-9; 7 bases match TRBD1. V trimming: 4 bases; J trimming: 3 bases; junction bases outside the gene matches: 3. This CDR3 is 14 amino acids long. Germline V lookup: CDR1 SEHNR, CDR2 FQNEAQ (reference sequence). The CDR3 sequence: CASSWTGDYNEQFF. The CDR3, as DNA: TGTGCCAGCAGCTGGACAGGAGACTACAATGAGCAGTTCTTC.

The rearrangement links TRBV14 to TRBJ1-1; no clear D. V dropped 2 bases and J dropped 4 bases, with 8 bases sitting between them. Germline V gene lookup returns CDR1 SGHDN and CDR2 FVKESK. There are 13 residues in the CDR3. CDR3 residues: CASSQFGSTEAFF. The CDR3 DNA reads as TGTGCCAGCAGCCAATTCGGGTCCACTGAAGCTTTCTTT.

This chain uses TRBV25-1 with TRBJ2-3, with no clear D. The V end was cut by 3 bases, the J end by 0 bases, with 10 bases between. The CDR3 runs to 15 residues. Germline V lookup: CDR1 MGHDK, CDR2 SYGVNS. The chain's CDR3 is CASSEGLTSTDTQYF. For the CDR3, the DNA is TGTGCCAGCAGTGAGGGGTTAACTAGCACAGATACGCAGTATTTT.

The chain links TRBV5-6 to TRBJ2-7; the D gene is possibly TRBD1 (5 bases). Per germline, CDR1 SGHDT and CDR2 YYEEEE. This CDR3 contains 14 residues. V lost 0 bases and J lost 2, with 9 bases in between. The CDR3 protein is CASSLGQPTYEQYF. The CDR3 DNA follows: TGTGCCAGCAGCTTGGGACAGCCCACCTACGAGCAGTACTTC.

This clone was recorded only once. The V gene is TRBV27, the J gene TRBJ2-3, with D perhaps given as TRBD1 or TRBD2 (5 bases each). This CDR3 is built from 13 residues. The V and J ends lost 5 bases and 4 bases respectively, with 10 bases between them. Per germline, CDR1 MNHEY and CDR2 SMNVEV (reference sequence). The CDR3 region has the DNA TGTGCCAGCAGTCCGGGGCGGGCAGATACGCAGTATTTT. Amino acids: CASSPGRADTQYF.

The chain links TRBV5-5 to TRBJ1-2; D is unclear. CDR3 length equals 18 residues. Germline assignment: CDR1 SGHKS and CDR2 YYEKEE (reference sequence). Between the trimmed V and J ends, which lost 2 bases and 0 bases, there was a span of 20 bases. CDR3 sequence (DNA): TGTGCCAGCAGCTTTCTGGCGGGCCACGAAGAATCTAACTATGGCTACACCTTC. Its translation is CASSFLAGHEESNYGYTF.

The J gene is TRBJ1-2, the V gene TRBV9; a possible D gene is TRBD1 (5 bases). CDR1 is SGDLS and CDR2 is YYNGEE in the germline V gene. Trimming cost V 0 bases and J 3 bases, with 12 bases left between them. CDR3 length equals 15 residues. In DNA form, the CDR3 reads TGTGCCAGCAGCGTAGTAACGACAGAGTACTATGGCTACACCTTC. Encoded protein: CASSVVTTEYYGYTF.

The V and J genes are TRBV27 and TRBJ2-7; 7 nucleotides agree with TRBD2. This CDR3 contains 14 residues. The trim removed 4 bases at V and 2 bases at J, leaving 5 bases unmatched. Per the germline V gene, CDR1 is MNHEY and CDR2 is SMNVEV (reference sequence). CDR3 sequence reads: CASSWGGRTYEQYF. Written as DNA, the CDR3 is TGTGCCAGCAGTTGGGGGGGTCGGACCTACGAGCAGTACTTC.

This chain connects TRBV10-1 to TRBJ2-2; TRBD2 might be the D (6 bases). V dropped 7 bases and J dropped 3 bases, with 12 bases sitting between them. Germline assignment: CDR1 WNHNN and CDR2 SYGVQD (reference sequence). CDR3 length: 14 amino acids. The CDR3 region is CASIASEYTGELFF. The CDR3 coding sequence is TGCGCCAGCATTGCTAGCGAATACACCGGGGAGCTGTTTTTT.

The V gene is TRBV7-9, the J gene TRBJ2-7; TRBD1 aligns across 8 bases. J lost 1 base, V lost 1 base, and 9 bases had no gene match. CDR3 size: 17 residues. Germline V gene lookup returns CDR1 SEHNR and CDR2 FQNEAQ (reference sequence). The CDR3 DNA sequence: TGTGCCAGCAGCTTAGGTTACCCGGGACAGGAGTCCTACGAGCAGTACTTC. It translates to CASSLGYPGQESYEQYF.

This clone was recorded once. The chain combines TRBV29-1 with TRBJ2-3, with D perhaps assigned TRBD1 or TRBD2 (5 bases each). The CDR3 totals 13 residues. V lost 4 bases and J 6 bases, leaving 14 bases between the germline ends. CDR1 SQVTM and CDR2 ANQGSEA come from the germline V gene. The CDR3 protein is CSVGPNEGDTQYF. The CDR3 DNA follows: TGCAGCGTTGGGCCCAACGAGGGGGATACGCAGTATTTT.

Written as DNA, the CDR3 is TGTGCCAGAAGCTTGGAGCCGGACAGCTATGGCTACACCTTC. It yields the protein CARSLEPDSYGYTF. The rearrangement uses TRBV5-3 and TRBJ1-2; tentatively, D is TRBD1 (6 bases). TRBV5-3 is assigned to the ORF class and has an uncertain function. The CDR3 has 14 residues. V shed 0 bases and J shed 4 bases, with 10 bases lying between them.

CDR3 DNA sequence: TGTGCCAGCAGCTTAATAGGCGGGACCTCTTACAATGAGCAGTTCTTC. As protein: CASSLIGGTSYNEQFF. The V gene is TRBV11-2, the J gene TRBJ2-1; perhaps TRBD2 as D (6 bases). V was trimmed by 2 bases and J by 4 bases, leaving 15 bases between them. Germline V gene sequence: CDR1 SGHAT, CDR2 FQNNGV. CDR3 length: 16 residues. Looking up the rest from reference TRBV11-2 and TRBJ2-1 gives the full variable domain: EAGVAQSPRYKIIEKRQSVAFWCNPISGHATLYWYQQILGQGPKLLIQFQNNGVVDDSQLPKDRFSAERLKGVDSTLKIQPAKLEDSAVYLCASSLIGGTSYNEQFFGPGTRLTVL.

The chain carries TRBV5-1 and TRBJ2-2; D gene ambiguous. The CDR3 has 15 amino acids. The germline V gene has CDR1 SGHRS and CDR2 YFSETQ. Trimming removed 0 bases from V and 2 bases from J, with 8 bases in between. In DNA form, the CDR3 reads TGCGCCAGCAGCTTGGAGAACAGAAACACCGGGGAGCTGTTTTTT. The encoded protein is CASSLENRNTGELFF. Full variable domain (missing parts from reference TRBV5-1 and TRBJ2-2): KAGVTQTPRYLIKTRGQQVTLSCSPISGHRSVSWYQQTPGQGLQFLFEYFSETQRNKGNFPGRFSGRQFSNSRSEMNVSTLELGDSALYLCASSLENRNTGELFFGEGSRLTVL.

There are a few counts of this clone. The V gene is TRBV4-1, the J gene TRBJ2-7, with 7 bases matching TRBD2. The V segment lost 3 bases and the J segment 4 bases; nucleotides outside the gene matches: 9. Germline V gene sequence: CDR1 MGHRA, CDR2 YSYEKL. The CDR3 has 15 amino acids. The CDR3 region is CASSQETSRVYEQYF. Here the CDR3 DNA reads TGCGCCAGCAGCCAGGAGACTAGCCGAGTATACGAGCAGTACTTC.

CDR3 bases: TGCGCCAGCAGTGAGTCCGGGACAGGGGGTTATGAGCAGTTCTTC. Residues: CASSESGTGGYEQFF. The gene calls are TRBV10-1 and TRBJ2-1; 11 bases are a match to TRBD1. The CDR3 has 15 amino acids. Trimming took 0 bases from V and 8 from J; bases not matched to a gene: 3. CDR1 and CDR2 from the germline V gene are WNHNN and SYGVQD (reference sequence).

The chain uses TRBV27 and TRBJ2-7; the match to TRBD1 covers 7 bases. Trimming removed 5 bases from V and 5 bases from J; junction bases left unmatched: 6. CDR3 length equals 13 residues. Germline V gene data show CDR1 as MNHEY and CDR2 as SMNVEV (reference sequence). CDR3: CASSLFTGDEQYF. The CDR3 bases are TGTGCCAGCAGTCTCTTCACAGGGGACGAGCAGTACTTC.

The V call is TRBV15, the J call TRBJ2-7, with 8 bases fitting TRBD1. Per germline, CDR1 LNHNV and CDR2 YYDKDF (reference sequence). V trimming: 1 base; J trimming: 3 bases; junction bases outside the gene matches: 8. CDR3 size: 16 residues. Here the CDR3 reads CATSRVGTGQFYEQYF. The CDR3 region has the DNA TGTGCCACCAGCAGAGTAGGGACAGGCCAATTCTACGAGCAGTACTTC.

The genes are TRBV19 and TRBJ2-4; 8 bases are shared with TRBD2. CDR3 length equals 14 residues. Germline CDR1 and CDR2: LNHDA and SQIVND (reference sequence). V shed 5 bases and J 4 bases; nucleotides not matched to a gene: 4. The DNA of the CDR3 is TGTGCCAGTAGTCCCGGACTAGCAAAAAACATTCAGTACTTC. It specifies CASSPGLAKNIQYF.

CDR3 coding DNA: TGTGCCAGCAGCTTGCGACAGGGGGCCACCGGGGAGCTGTTTTTT. Amino acids: CASSLRQGATGELFF. This chain joins TRBV9 and TRBJ2-2, with 10 bases fitting TRBD1. J gave up 4 bases and V 4 bases, and 4 bases lay outside the gene matches. CDR3 length: 15 amino acids. Looked up from germline, CDR1 is SGDLS and CDR2 is YYNGEE. Filled out from reference TRBV9 and TRBJ2-2, the complete variable domain reads DSGVTQTPKHLITATGQRVTLRCSPRSGDLSVYWYQQSLDQGLQFLIQYYNGEERAKGNILERFSAQQFPDLHSELNLSSLELGDSALYFCASSLRQGATGELFFGEGSRLTVL.